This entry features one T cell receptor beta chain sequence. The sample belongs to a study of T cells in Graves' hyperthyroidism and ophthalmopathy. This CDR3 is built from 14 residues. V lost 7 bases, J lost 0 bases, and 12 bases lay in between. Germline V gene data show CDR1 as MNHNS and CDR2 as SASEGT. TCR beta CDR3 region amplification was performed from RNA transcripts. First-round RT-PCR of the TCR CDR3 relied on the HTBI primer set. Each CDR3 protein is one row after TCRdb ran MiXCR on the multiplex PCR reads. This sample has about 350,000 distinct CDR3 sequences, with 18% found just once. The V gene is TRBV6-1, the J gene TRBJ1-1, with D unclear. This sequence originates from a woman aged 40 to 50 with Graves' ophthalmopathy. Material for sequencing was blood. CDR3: CASTQGLMNTEAFF. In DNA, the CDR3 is TGTGCCAGCACCCAAGGGTTAATGAACACTGAAGCTTTCTTT.